This entry lists 17 T cell receptor beta chains sequenced from one sample in a study of cytotoxic CD8 clonotypes in ibrutinib-treated CLL. The table came from immunoSEQ multiplex PCR; TCRdb's copy has only in-frame clones and leaves some out. The sample contains around 310,000 clones, approximately 80% of which appear only once. The input for sequencing was PBMCs, taken before ibrutinib treatment. These receptors were collected from a human donor with chronic lymphocytic leukemia.

The rearrangement links TRBV5-6 to TRBJ2-7; D tentatively reads TRBD1 or TRBD2 (5 bases each). Per germline, CDR1 SGHDT and CDR2 YYEEEE. This CDR3 is built from 14 residues. Trimming left V 2 bases short and J 0 bases short, with 9 bases between. This CDR3 reads CASSLRDDSYEQYF. CDR3 in DNA: TGTGCCAGCAGCTTAAGGGACGACTCCTACGAGCAGTACTTC.

This clone showed up just a few times. The genes are TRBV11-3 and TRBJ2-1, with D perhaps given as TRBD1 or TRBD2 (6 bases each). CDR3 length: 14 amino acids. V lost 3 bases and J 6 bases, leaving 12 bases between the germline ends. Germline CDR1 SGHNT, CDR2 YENEEA. The CDR3 DNA is TGTGCCAGCAGCTTCCCGGGGGCTGGCAATGAGCAGTTCTTC. Protein product: CASSFPGAGNEQFF.

This clone was recorded once. This chain links TRBV7-2 with TRBJ2-7; D gene ambiguous. CDR1 SGHTA and CDR2 FQGNSA come from the germline V gene. CDR3 size: 14 residues. V was shortened by 2 bases and J by 3 bases, with 11 bases between the two germline ends. The CDR3, as DNA: TGTGCCAGCAGCTTAAATGTCGGCGGCTACGAGCAGTACTTC. It codes for CASSLNVGGYEQYF.

The chain carries TRBV5-1 and TRBJ2-7, with 8 bases lining up with TRBD1. In germline, CDR1 is SGHRS, CDR2 YFSETQ. The CDR3 totals 15 residues. V lost 0 bases to trimming and J lost 7 bases; unmatched junction nucleotides: 9. In DNA form, the CDR3 reads TGCGCCAGCAGCTTGGGAACGCAGGGGGCGCGGGAGCAGTACTTC. Its protein is CASSLGTQGAREQYF.

This CDR3 reads CSVDGGAVYNEQFF. CDR3 nucleotide sequence: TGCAGCGTTGACGGGGGAGCCGTTTACAATGAGCAGTTCTTC. The chain combines TRBV29-1 with TRBJ2-1, with a tentative D call TRBD2 (6 bases). Germline lookup yields CDR1 SQVTM and CDR2 ANQGSEA. With 3 bases removed from V and 4 bases from J, the gap between germline ends came to 13 bases. The CDR3 contains 14 residues.

The V call is TRBV7-9, the J call TRBJ2-5, with TRBD1 identical over 8 bases. Germline V CDR1 and CDR2: SEHNR, FQNEAQ (reference sequence). J was trimmed by 5 bases and V by 5 bases; bases with no gene match: 10. This CDR3 region has 15 residues. This CDR3 is CASSLGQGPLETQYF. The DNA of the CDR3 is TGTGCCAGCAGCCTTGGACAGGGACCTTTGGAGACCCAGTACTTC.

This clone was observed a handful of times. The gene calls are TRBV5-1 and TRBJ1-4; tentatively, D is TRBD1 (5 bases). The germline V gene has CDR1 SGHRS and CDR2 YFSETQ. With 4 bases removed from V and 5 bases from J, the gap between germline ends came to 12 bases. This CDR3 is built from 14 residues. The CDR3 DNA sequence: TGCGCCAGCAGCGCGGGGACGGCAAATGAAAAACTGTTTTTT. This gives the protein CASSAGTANEKLFF. The full variable domain, with the rest looked up from reference TRBV5-1 and TRBJ1-4, is KAGVTQTPRYLIKTRGQQVTLSCSPISGHRSVSWYQQTPGQGLQFLFEYFSETQRNKGNFPGRFSGRQFSNSRSEMNVSTLELGDSALYLCASSAGTANEKLFFGSGTQLSVL.

This clone was detected only a few times. V is TRBV10-1 and J is TRBJ2-3, with a possible D match to TRBD2 (6 bases). Deletions cut 3 bases from V and 0 bases from J, with 13 bases between. Germline V CDR1 and CDR2: WNHNN, SYGVQD (reference sequence). The CDR3 covers 16 residues. The CDR3 DNA reads TGCGCCAGCAGTGACCCCTCCGGGACTAGCACAGATACGCAGTATTTT. It codes for CASSDPSGTSTDTQYF.

This clone showed up just once. The chain is built from TRBV30 and TRBJ2-1; TRBD1 might be the D (5 bases). Deletions cut 2 bases from V and 9 bases from J, with 11 bases between. This CDR3 spans 12 amino acids. CDR1 and CDR2 from the germline V gene are GTSNPN and SVGIG (reference sequence). CDR3 DNA: TGTGCCTGGAGTCAAGGACATACTGAGCAGTTCTTC. It is translated as CAWSQGHTEQFF.

The chain joins TRBV5-1 to TRBJ2-7; TRBD1 is a possible D gene (6 bases). The length of the CDR3 is 15 residues. Germline V gene data show CDR1 as SGHRS and CDR2 as YFSETQ. Trimming shortened V by 1 base and J by 4 bases, and 15 bases separated the two germline ends. The CDR3 nucleotides are TGCGCCAGCAGCTTGTGGGGAACAGGGAAATACGAGCAGTACTTC. Protein: CASSLWGTGKYEQYF.

The V and J genes are TRBV5-6 and TRBJ1-5, with no clear D. CDR3 length equals 15 residues. Trimming took off 2 bases at V and 6 bases at J, with 15 bases between the two ends. Germline CDR1 and CDR2: SGHDT and YYEEEE. For the CDR3, the DNA is TGTGCCAGCAGCTTATGGTTTGCGGGCGGTCAGCCCCAGCATTTT. Translating gives CASSLWFAGGQPQHF.

V usage is TRBV20-1 and J usage is TRBJ2-1, with TRBD1 as a possible D gene (5 bases). The ends were cut back, 5 bases at V and 7 bases at J, with 9 bases in the middle. The CDR3 runs to 11 residues. Germline CDR1 DFQATT, CDR2 SNEGSKA (reference sequence). The CDR3 sequence: CSAYNRNEQFF. The CDR3 DNA sequence: TGCAGTGCTTACAACAGGAATGAGCAGTTCTTC.

There are a few counts of this clone. The rearrangement uses TRBV4-3 and TRBJ2-7; 8 bases line up with TRBD1. The CDR3 is 14 amino acids. Looked up from germline, CDR1 is LGHNA and CDR2 is YSLEER. The V gene end was trimmed by 3 bases and the J gene end by 5 bases; junction bases not matched to a gene: 6. CDR3 coding DNA: TGCGCCAGCAGCCACCGACAGGGGACCCACGAGCAGTACTTC. It translates to CASSHRQGTHEQYF.

The V gene is TRBV29-1, the J gene TRBJ2-1, with 9 bases fitting TRBD1. V lost 7 bases, J lost 6 bases, and 7 bases stayed unmatched. CDR1 and CDR2 (germline): SQVTM, ANQGSEA. The CDR3 runs 13 residues. Written as DNA, the CDR3 is TGCAGCGCAGGGACAGGGAATGTCAATGAGCAGTTCTTC. This codes for CSAGTGNVNEQFF.

This chain joins TRBV10-3 and TRBJ2-5, with a tentative D call TRBD2 (7 bases). V was pared by 3 bases and J by 4 bases, with 18 bases between. Germline V lookup: CDR1 ENHRY, CDR2 SYGVKD. The CDR3 consists of 16 residues. CDR3 loop: CAISDRLAGEGETQYF. The CDR3 DNA reads as TGTGCCATCAGTGACCGCCTGGCAGGGGAGGGAGAGACCCAGTACTTC.

J is TRBJ2-1 and V is TRBV2; no reliable D call. The V end lost 5 bases, the J end lost 7 bases, and 15 bases lay between the germline ends. Germline V gene data show CDR1 as SNHLY and CDR2 as FYNNEI. The CDR3 covers 14 residues. The CDR3, as DNA: TGTGCCAGCAGTCCCCGGACCCACGGGAATGAGCAGTTCTTC. It specifies CASSPRTHGNEQFF.

Only a few counts were recorded for this clone. This CDR3 reads CASSQGYGQTDYEQYF. The CDR3 nucleotides are TGCGCCAGCAGCCAAGGCTATGGGCAGACGGATTACGAGCAGTACTTC. This rearrangement joins TRBV4-1 to TRBJ2-7; D is uncertain. V lost 1 base and J 4 bases, leaving 17 bases between the germline ends. CDR3 length: 16 residues. Germline-derived CDR1 and CDR2 are MGHRA and YSYEKL.